This TCR beta chain was observed in a study of T cell responses to AZD1222 COVID-19 vaccine. Notes on the study in general: Across spike, vaccine-associated CD4 TCRs were found, dominant at 160-218 and 743-854. With two AZD1222 doses given, Spike-specific TCR breadth and depth both rose. In the spike-specific TCR repertoire, nearly half reportedly target unmutated variant regions.

A remark on this clone: What it recognizes is unknown.

Assay used: immunoSEQ multiplex PCR; TCRdb lists only in-frame clones, some missing. The repertoire holds 65,000 to 90,000 clones, with 75% to 90% as singletons. The receptor was derived from an adult who received the AZD1222 COVID-19 vaccine. Specimen: peripheral blood, collected 28 days after the second AZD1222 dose.

The CDR3 loop is CASSPGLAAHEQYF. The CDR3 DNA reads as TGTGCCAGCTCACCGGGACTAGCGGCCCACGAGCAGTACTTC. V is TRBV18 and J is TRBJ2-7; TRBD2 matches at 11 bases. Germline-derived CDR1 and CDR2 are KGHSH and LQKENI. The length of the CDR3 is 14 residues. The V and J ends lost 3 bases and 5 bases, in that order; junction bases with no gene match: 3.